The 22 T cell receptor beta chains reported below all come from one sample, sequenced in a study of cytomegalovirus exposure and HLA in healthy donors (dated by TCRdb to 2016 to 2017). Library preparation used the immunoSEQ multiplex PCR assay. For the multiplex PCR, a mixture combining 60 forward primers for TCR Vbeta segments and 13 reverse primers for TCR Jbeta segments was used. TCRdb limited this immuneACCESS table to in-frame rearrangements with V and J called. A share of clones is missing; checked studies link under half to unresolved V genes, and the rest is unexplained. The sample contains about 130,000 clones, just under 75% of them found a single time. 6.5% to 8% of the sample is taken by the ten largest. Sequencing was performed on PBMCs. The receptors come from a man aged 40-55 years in good health and CMV-seropositive.

The gene calls are TRBV15 and TRBJ2-2; perhaps TRBD1 as D (6 bases). This CDR3 comprises 15 residues. Between the trimmed V and J ends, which lost 7 bases and 2 bases, there was a span of 14 bases. Germline V lookup: CDR1 LNHNV, CDR2 YYDKDF (reference sequence). The CDR3 bases are TGTGCCACCACCCTTATAGGGGGAAACACCGGGGAGCTGTTTTTT. Translating gives CATTLIGGNTGELFF.

The rearrangement joins TRBV27 to TRBJ1-1; the match to TRBD1 covers 7 bases. V trimming: 3 bases; J trimming: 5 bases; junction bases outside the gene matches: 6. Germline assignment: CDR1 MNHEY and CDR2 SMNVEV (reference sequence). CDR3 length: 14 residues. CDR3 nucleotide sequence: TGTGCCAGCAGTTTCGACAGGGCGGATACTGAAGCTTTCTTT. Translating gives CASSFDRADTEAFF.

The chain couples TRBV7-9 to TRBJ2-2, with a tentative D call TRBD2 (6 bases). The germline V gene has CDR1 SEHNR and CDR2 FQNEAQ (reference sequence). The CDR3 has 18 amino acids. With 3 bases removed from V and 0 bases from J, the gap between germline ends came to 17 bases. The CDR3 region has the DNA TGTGCCAGCAGCTTTTGGGCTGGAGGGACTGCGAACACCGGGGAGCTGTTTTTT. This gives the protein CASSFWAGGTANTGELFF.

The chain couples TRBV6-4 to TRBJ2-1; 10 nucleotides match TRBD2. The CDR3 sequence is 14 residues long. In germline, CDR1 is MRHNA, CDR2 SNTAGT. V was clipped by 5 bases and J by 11 bases; unmatched bases: 9. The CDR3 is CASSWTSGNQQQFF. Here the CDR3 DNA reads TGTGCCAGCAGTTGGACTAGCGGCAACCAACAGCAGTTCTTC.

The CDR3 nucleotides read TGTGCCAGCAGGATACCACAGGGCGCCGAGCAGTACTTC. Translation: CASRIPQGAEQYF. The chain recombines TRBV28 with TRBJ2-7; TRBD1 is a possible D gene (6 bases). Germline CDR1 and CDR2: MDHEN and SYDVKM. Trimming shortened V by 6 bases and J by 6 bases, and 15 bases separated the two germline ends. This CDR3 spans 13 amino acids.

This clone was counted once. V and J are TRBV7-2 and TRBJ2-1; D not resolved. Trimming left V 2 bases short and J 8 bases short, with 19 bases between. Germline values: CDR1 SGHTA, CDR2 FQGNSA. The CDR3 has 16 residues. The CDR3 here is CASSLSPTPSTDEQFF. CDR3 bases: TGTGCCAGCAGCTTATCGCCAACTCCGAGTACCGATGAGCAGTTCTTC.

The rearrangement joins TRBV4-2 to TRBJ1-1; D gene uncertain. Between the trimmed V and J ends, which lost 2 bases and 3 bases, there was a span of 7 bases. CDR1 is LGHNA and CDR2 is YNFKEQ in the germline V gene. CDR3 length equals 13 residues. CDR3 coding DNA: TGTGCCAGCAGCCAATCCCCGGACACTGAAGCTTTCTTT. This sequence encodes CASSQSPDTEAFF.

The chain combines TRBV7-9 with TRBJ2-3, with a possible D match to TRBD1 (6 bases). The CDR3 length is 12 residues. The germline V and J ends were trimmed by 5 bases and 5 bases, with 8 bases remaining between them. CDR1 SEHNR and CDR2 FQNEAQ come from the germline V gene (reference sequence). The CDR3 sequence is CASSRGGDTQYF. In nucleotides, the CDR3 is TGTGCCAGCAGCCGAGGGGGAGATACGCAGTATTTT.

The chain links TRBV19 to TRBJ2-5; 12 nucleotides line up with TRBD2. Germline-derived CDR1 and CDR2 are LNHDA and SQIVND (reference sequence). V lost 5 bases to trimming and J lost 11 bases; unmatched junction nucleotides: 9. CDR3 length equals 14 residues. DNA of the CDR3: TGTGCCAGTAGTCGGACTAGCGGGGCGCGGGAGCAGTACTTC. This translates into CASSRTSGAREQYF.

Points on this clone: This CDR3 is also generated by other DNA sequences in the sample. V and J are TRBV5-1 and TRBJ1-6; weak D call: TRBD1 (6 bases). Trimming removed 0 bases from V and 10 bases from J, with 11 bases in between. The germline gives CDR1 SGHRS, CDR2 YFSETQ. This CDR3 is built from 14 residues. DNA for the CDR3: TGCGCCAGCAGCTTGGCTGGCAGGGGCTCACCCCTCCACTTT. Its translation: CASSLAGRGSPLHF. Looking up the rest from reference TRBV5-1 and TRBJ1-6 gives the full variable domain: KAGVTQTPRYLIKTRGQQVTLSCSPISGHRSVSWYQQTPGQGLQFLFEYFSETQRNKGNFPGRFSGRQFSNSRSEMNVSTLELGDSALYLCASSLAGRGSPLHFGNGTRLTVT.

The rearrangement joins TRBV15 to TRBJ2-2; D remains unclear. The CDR3 runs to 16 residues. The V and J ends lost 0 bases and 4 bases respectively, with 12 bases between them. The germline V gene encodes CDR1 LNHNV and CDR2 YYDKDF (reference sequence). The CDR3 here is CATSRDTTPSTGELFF. As DNA, the CDR3 is TGTGCCACCAGCAGAGATACGACACCTTCCACCGGGGAGCTGTTTTTT.

In this sample, this clone turned up once. The chain combines TRBV28 with TRBJ1-2; no clear D. The CDR3 totals 19 residues. Germline CDR1 is MDHEN and CDR2 is SYDVKM. V was pared by 6 bases and J by 7 bases, with 33 bases between. CDR3 region: CASSLRQGRTGSKGSGYTF. The CDR3 coding sequence is TGTGCCAGCAGCCTACGGCAAGGCAGGACTGGATCCAAGGGTTCTGGCTACACCTTC.

In its sample, this clone was seen once. The rearrangement joins TRBV6-1 to TRBJ1-6, with 7 bases fitting TRBD1. Germline V gene data show CDR1 as MNHNS and CDR2 as SASEGT. V was clipped by 3 bases and J by 9 bases; unmatched bases: 14. The CDR3 is 17 amino acids. The CDR3 spells CASSEIQTGRRGSPLHF. In nucleotides, the CDR3 is TGTGCCAGCAGTGAGATCCAGACAGGGCGGAGGGGTTCACCCCTCCACTTT.

This clone was observed a single time. V is TRBV5-1 and J is TRBJ2-1, with 9 bases fitting TRBD2. The germline CDR1 and CDR2 sequences are SGHRS and YFSETQ. The CDR3 runs 17 residues. The trim removed 0 bases at V and 5 bases at J, leaving 9 bases unmatched. CDR3 sequence reads: CASSLGALAGRHNEQFF. The CDR3 nucleotides are TGCGCCAGCAGCTTGGGTGCGCTAGCGGGGCGACACAATGAGCAGTTCTTC.

This clone was counted only a few times. The chain is built from TRBV27 and TRBJ2-7; D is unresolved. Trimming took off 3 bases at V and 3 bases at J, with 9 bases between the two ends. The CDR3 runs to 13 residues. Germline V gives CDR1 MNHEY, CDR2 SMNVEV (reference sequence). The CDR3 region has the DNA TGTGCCAGCAGTTTTGGAGAAATCTACGAGCAGTACTTC. Amino acid sequence: CASSFGEIYEQYF.

The gene calls are TRBV4-1 and TRBJ2-1; TRBD2 aligns across 12 bases. CDR1 is MGHRA and CDR2 is YSYEKL in the germline V gene. This CDR3 contains 19 residues. V was clipped by 2 bases and J by 1 base; unmatched bases: 9. The CDR3 spells CASSQSLAGGPSSYNEQFF. The DNA for the CDR3 is TGCGCCAGCAGCCAATCTCTAGCGGGAGGGCCATCGTCCTACAATGAGCAGTTCTTC.

J is TRBJ1-1 and V is TRBV5-1; 8 positions agree with TRBD1. The ends lost 1 base at V and 4 bases at J; junction bases unmatched: 9. Germline V lookup: CDR1 SGHRS, CDR2 YFSETQ. The CDR3 contains 16 residues. The CDR3 DNA reads TGCGCCAGCAGCTTGACCCCACGGACAGGGAGCACTGAAGCTTTCTTT. This translates into CASSLTPRTGSTEAFF.

V usage is TRBV6-5 and J usage is TRBJ2-1, with D tentatively TRBD2 (6 bases). The V gene's germline CDR1 is MNHEY and CDR2 SVGAGI. Trimming removed 4 bases at V and 6 bases at J, with 13 bases between. The CDR3 contains 14 residues. The CDR3 sequence: CASSLGLRVNEQFF. In nucleotides, the CDR3 is TGTGCCAGCAGTTTGGGACTCCGGGTCAATGAGCAGTTCTTC.

The chain joins TRBV4-1 to TRBJ2-5; 8 bases are a match to TRBD1. Germline V CDR1 and CDR2: MGHRA, YSYEKL. CDR3 length equals 16 residues. Trimming cost V 3 bases and J 0 bases; bases outside gene matches: 6. The CDR3 sequence is CASSHYRGEYQETQYF. The CDR3 DNA is TGCGCCAGCAGCCACTACAGGGGGGAGTACCAAGAGACCCAGTACTTC.

The CDR3, as DNA: TGTGCCAGCAGTTTCCGGCGGATCCTAGCGGGGACCGATAGCTCCTACGAGCAGTACTTC. Its protein product is CASSFRRILAGTDSSYEQYF. The chain carries TRBV27 and TRBJ2-7, with TRBD2 matching 9 bases. Trimming at V came to 3 bases and at J to 0 bases, leaving 18 bases not matched to a gene. The CDR3 extends over 20 amino acids. The germline gives CDR1 MNHEY, CDR2 SMNVEV (reference sequence).

V is TRBV9 and J is TRBJ2-3, with 10 positions matching TRBD2. The CDR3 is 15 residues long. V lost 4 bases to trimming and J lost 2 bases; unmatched junction nucleotides: 4. CDR1 and CDR2 from the germline V gene are SGDLS and YYNGEE. The CDR3 region is CASSPGLADTDTQYF. The CDR3 DNA follows: TGTGCCAGCAGCCCCGGACTAGCGGACACAGATACGCAGTATTTT.

The chain is built from TRBV29-1 and TRBJ1-1; D may be TRBD1 (5 bases). The CDR3 runs 14 residues. Between the trimmed V and J ends, which lost 5 bases and 1 base, there was a span of 14 bases. Germline lookup yields CDR1 SQVTM and CDR2 ANQGSEA. In DNA form, the CDR3 reads TGCAGCGTTAAAAGGACAACCGAGAACACTGAAGCTTTCTTT. It encodes CSVKRTTENTEAFF.